What follows is one T cell receptor (beta chain) and its context. The study recruited people aged roughly 18 to 95 years across some 23 US areas. Donors were grouped by their self-reported clinical history. This entry comes from a study of blood T cell repertoires in COVID-19. Study-wide background: Sample material is recorded as cDNA or gDNA derived from T cells, B-cell-depleted T cells, or PBMCs.

The CDR3 is 16 residues long. Germline V CDR1 and CDR2: SGHVS, FNYEAQ. V lost 6 bases and J 1 base, leaving 16 bases between the germline ends. Authors' methods: Reference gene primer amplification in the assay estimated nucleated cell counts. Sequencing used immunoSEQ multiplex PCR; TCRdb keeps in-frame clones, though not all of them. The V and J calls and clone size were taken over from that table, and D and trimming were inferred from the DNA. The table includes approximately 220,000 clones, 70% to 90% detected once. The chain has TRBV7-6 and TRBJ1-5; D might be TRBD1 (6 bases). The receptor was isolated from a woman in her thirties or forties with acute COVID-19. The specimen sequenced was PBMCs or T cells enriched from blood (not recorded which). The chain's CDR3 is CASSQEQGGSNQPQHF. CDR3 nucleotides: TGTGCCAGCAGTCAAGAACAGGGAGGGAGCAATCAGCCCCAGCATTTT.